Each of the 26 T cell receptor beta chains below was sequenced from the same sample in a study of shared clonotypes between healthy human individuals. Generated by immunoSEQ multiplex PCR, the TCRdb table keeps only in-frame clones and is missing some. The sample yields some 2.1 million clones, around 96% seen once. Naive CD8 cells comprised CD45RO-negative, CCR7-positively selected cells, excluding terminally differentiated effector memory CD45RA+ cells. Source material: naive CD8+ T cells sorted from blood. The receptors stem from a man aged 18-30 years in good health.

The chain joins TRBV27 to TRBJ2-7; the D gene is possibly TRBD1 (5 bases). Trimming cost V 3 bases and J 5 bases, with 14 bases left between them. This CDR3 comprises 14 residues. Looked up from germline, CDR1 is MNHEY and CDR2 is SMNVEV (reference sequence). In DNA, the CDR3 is TGTGCCAGCAGTTTGTCAGACAGTTTCCACGAGCAGTACTTC. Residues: CASSLSDSFHEQYF.

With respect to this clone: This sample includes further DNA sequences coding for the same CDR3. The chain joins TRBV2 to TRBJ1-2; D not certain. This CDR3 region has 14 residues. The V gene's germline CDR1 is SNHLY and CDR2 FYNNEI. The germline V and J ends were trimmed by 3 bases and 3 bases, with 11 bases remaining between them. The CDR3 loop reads CASSEGLADYGYTF. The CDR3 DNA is TGTGCCAGCAGTGAGGGTTTAGCGGACTATGGCTACACCTTC.

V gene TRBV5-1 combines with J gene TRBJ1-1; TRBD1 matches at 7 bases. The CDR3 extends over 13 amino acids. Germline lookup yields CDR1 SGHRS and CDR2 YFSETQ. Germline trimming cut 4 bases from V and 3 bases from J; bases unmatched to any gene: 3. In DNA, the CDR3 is TGCGCCAGCAGCACGACAGGGTACACTGAAGCTTTCTTT. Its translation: CASSTTGYTEAFF.

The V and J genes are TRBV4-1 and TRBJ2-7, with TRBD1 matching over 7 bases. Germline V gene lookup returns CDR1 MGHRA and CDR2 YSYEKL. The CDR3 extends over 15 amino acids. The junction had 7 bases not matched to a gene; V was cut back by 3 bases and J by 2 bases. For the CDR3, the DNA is TGCGCCAGCAGCCAGACACCGGGACAGACCTACGAGCAGTACTTC. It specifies CASSQTPGQTYEQYF.

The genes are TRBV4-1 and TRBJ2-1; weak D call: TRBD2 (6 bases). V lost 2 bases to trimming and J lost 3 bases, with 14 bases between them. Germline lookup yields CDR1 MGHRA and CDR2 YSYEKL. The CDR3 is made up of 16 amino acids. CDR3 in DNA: TGCGCCAGCAGCCAACCCGGGACTTCCCTCTACAATGAGCAGTTCTTC. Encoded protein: CASSQPGTSLYNEQFF.

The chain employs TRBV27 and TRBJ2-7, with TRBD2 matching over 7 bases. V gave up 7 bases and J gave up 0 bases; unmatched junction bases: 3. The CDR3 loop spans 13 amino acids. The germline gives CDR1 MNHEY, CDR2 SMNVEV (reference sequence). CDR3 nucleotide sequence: TGTGCCAGCAAGCGGGACGGCTCCTACGAGCAGTACTTC. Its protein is CASKRDGSYEQYF.

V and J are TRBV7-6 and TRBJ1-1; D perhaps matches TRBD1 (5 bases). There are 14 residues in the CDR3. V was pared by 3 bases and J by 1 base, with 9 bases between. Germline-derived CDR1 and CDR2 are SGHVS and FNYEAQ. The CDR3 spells CASSFGTTNTEAFF. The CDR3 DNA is TGTGCCAGCAGCTTTGGGACTACGAACACTGAAGCTTTCTTT.

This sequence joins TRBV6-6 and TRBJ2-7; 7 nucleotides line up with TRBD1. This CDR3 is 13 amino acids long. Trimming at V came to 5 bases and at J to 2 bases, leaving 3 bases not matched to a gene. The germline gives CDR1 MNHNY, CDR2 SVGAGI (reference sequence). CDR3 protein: CASSQGDAYEQYF. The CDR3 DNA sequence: TGTGCCAGCAGTCAGGGGGACGCCTACGAGCAGTACTTC.

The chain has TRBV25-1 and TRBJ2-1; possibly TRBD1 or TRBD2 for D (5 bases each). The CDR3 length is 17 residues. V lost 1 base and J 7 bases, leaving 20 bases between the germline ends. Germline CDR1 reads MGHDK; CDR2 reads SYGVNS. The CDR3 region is CASSEFSGTFLENEQFF. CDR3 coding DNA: TGTGCCAGCAGTGAATTTTCAGGGACCTTCCTCGAAAATGAGCAGTTCTTC. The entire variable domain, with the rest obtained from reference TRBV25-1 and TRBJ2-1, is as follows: EADIYQTPRYLVIGTGKKITLECSQTMGHDKMYWYQQDPGMELHLIHYSYGVNSTEKGDLSSESTVSRIRTEHFPLTLESARPSHTSQYLCASSEFSGTFLENEQFFGPGTRLTVL.

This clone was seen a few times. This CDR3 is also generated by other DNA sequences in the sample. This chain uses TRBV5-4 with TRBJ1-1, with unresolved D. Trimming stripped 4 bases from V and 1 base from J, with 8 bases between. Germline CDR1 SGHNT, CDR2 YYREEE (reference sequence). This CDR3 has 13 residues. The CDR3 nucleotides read TGTGCCAGCAGCCCCCCGGGGAACACTGAAGCTTTCTTT. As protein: CASSPPGNTEAFF.

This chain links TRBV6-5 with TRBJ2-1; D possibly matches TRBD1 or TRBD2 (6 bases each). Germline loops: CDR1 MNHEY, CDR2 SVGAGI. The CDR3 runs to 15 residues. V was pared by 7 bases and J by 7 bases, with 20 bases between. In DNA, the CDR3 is TGTGCCAGCACCCCGACTAGGGGGGCTGCGAATGAGCAGTTCTTC. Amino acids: CASTPTRGAANEQFF.

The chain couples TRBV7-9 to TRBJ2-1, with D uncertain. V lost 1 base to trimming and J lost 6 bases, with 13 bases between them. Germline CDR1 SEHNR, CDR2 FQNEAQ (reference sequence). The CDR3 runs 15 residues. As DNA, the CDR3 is TGTGCCAGCAGCTTAGAAATACGGACGGTCAATGAGCAGTTCTTC. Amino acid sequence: CASSLEIRTVNEQFF.

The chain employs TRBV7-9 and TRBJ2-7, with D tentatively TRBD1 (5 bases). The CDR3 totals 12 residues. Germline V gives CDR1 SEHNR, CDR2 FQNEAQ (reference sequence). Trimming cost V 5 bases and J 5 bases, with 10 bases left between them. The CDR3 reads CASSTRVNEQYF. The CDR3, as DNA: TGTGCCAGCAGCACCAGGGTTAACGAGCAGTACTTC.

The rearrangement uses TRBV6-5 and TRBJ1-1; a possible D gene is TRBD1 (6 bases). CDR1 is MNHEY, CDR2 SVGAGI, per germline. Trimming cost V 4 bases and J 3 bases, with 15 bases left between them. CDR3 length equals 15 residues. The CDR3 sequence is CASSSLGGRDTEAFF. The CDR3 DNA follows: TGTGCCAGCAGTTCTCTCGGGGGCAGAGACACTGAAGCTTTCTTT.

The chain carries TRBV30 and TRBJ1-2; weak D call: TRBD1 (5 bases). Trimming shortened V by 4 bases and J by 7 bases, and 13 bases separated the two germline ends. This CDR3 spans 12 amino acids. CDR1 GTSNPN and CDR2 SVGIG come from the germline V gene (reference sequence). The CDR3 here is CAWNGGTGGYTF. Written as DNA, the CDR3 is TGTGCCTGGAATGGGGGTACAGGTGGCTACACCTTC.

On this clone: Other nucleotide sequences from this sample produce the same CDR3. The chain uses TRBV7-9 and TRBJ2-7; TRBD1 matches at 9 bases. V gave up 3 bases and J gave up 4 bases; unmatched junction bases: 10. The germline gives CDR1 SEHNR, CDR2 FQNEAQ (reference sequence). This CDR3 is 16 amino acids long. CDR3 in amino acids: CASSLALGQGAYEQYF. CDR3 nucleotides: TGTGCCAGCAGCTTGGCCTTGGGACAGGGAGCTTACGAGCAGTACTTC.

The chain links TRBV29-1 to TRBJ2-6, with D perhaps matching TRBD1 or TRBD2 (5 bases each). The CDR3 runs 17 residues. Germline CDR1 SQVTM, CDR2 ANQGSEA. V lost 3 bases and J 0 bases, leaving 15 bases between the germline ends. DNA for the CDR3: TGCAGCGTTGAGTCGCCTCGGGACCTCTCTGGGGCCAACGTCCTGACTTTC. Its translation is CSVESPRDLSGANVLTF.

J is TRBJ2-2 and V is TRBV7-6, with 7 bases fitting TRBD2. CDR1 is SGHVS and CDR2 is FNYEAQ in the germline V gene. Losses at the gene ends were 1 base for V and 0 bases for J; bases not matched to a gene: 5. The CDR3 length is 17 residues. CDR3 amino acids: CASSLEVAGANTGELFF. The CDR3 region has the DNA TGTGCCAGCAGCTTAGAAGTAGCGGGCGCGAACACCGGGGAGCTGTTTTTT.

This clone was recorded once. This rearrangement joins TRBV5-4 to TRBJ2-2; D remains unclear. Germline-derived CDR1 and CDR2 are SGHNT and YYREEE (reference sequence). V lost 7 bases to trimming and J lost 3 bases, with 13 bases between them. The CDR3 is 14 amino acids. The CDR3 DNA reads TGTGCCAGCCCCTTAGGAAGGGACACCGGGGAGCTGTTTTTT. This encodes CASPLGRDTGELFF. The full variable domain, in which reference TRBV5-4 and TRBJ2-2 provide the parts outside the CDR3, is ETGVTQSPTHLIKTRGQQVTLRCSSQSGHNTVSWYQQALGQGPQFIFQYYREEENGRGNFPPRFSGLQFPNYSSELNVNALELDDSALYLCASPLGRDTGELFFGEGSRLTVL.

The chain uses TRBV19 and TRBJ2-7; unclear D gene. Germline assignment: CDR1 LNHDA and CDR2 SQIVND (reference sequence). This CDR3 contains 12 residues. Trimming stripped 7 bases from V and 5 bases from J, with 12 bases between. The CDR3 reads CASKGLNDEQYF. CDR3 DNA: TGTGCCAGTAAGGGTTTGAACGACGAGCAGTACTTC. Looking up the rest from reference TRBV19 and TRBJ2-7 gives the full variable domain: DGGITQSPKYLFRKEGQNVTLSCEQNLNHDAMYWYRQDPGQGLRLIYYSQIVNDFQKGDIAEGYSVSREKKESFPLTVTSAQKNPTAFYLCASKGLNDEQYFGPGTRLTVT.

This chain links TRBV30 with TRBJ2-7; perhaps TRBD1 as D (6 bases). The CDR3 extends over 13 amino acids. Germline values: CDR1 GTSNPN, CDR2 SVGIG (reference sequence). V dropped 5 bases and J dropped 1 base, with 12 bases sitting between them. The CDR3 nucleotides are TGTGCCTGGGACCCGGGACAATCCTACGAGCAGTACTTC. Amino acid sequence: CAWDPGQSYEQYF.

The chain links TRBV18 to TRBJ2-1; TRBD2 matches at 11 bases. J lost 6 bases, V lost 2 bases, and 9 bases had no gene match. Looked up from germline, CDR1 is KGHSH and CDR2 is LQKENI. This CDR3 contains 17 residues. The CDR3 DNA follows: TGTGCCAGCTCACCAAGCACTAGCGGGAGACTTGTCAATGAGCAGTTCTTC. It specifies CASSPSTSGRLVNEQFF.

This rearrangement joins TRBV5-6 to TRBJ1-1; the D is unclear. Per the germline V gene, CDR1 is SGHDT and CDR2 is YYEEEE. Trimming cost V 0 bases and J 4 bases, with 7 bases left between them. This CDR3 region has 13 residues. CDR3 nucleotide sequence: TGTGCCAGCAGCTTGGGGTTACCCACTGAAGCTTTCTTT. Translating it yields CASSLGLPTEAFF.

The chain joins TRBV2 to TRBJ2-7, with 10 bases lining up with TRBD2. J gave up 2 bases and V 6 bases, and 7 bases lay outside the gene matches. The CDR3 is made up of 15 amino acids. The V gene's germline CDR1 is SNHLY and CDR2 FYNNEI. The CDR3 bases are TGTGCCAGCAGGCCCCTAGCGGGAGAGACCTACGAGCAGTACTTC. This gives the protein CASRPLAGETYEQYF.

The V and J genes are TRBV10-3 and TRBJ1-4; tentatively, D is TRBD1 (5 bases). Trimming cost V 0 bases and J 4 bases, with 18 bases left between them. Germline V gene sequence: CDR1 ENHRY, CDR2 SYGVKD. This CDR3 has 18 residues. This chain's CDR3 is CAISESSPIEQVNEKLFF. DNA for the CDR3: TGTGCCATCAGTGAGTCAAGTCCCATCGAACAGGTTAATGAAAAACTGTTTTTT.

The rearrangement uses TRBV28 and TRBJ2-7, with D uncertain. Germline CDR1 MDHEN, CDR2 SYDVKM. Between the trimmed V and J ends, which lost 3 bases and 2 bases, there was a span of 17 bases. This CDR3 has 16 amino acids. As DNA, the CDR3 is TGTGCCAGCAGTTTGATGTTGGAACATATGACCTACGAGCAGTACTTC. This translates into CASSLMLEHMTYEQYF.